This T cell receptor beta chain was found in a study of Ad26.COV2.S vaccination and SARS-CoV-2 variants. TCRdb's copy holds only in-frame clones and misses some; the assay was immunoSEQ multiplex PCR. The sample has about 430,000 clones, 90% seen once. V gave up 5 bases and J gave up 5 bases, with 16 bases separating them. This CDR3 is built from 14 residues. Per germline, CDR1 MDHEN and CDR2 SYDVKM. Treatment here: 19 received Ad26.COV2.S at low or high dose, single or two shots; five or six received placebo; per-sample allocation not given. Repertoires come from day 63 after the first vaccine or placebo injection.

The chain carries TRBV28 and TRBJ2-7; D is unresolved. The material sequenced was peripheral blood, taken in a trial of Ad26.COV2.S vaccine versus placebo. The clonotype originates from a person between 18 and 60 years old who received the Ad26.COV2.S COVID-19 vaccine or a placebo. In nucleotides, the CDR3 is TGTGCCAGCAGTAAAACCCCCTTTCTAGACGAGCAGTACTTC. It is translated as CASSKTPFLDEQYF.